This T cell receptor beta chain was identified in a study of beta chain features in type 1 diabetes. Whole-study results and caveats: Highly expressing activated T cells could be over-counted with a cDNA template. Shortening of TCRB CDR3s, moderate but significant, appeared in all four CD4+ subsets of Type 1 diabetes patients.

One heparinised blood draw averaging around 100 mL was given by each donor. Staining for CD45RO/CCR7/CD25/CD127/CD95/CD27 allowed sorting of CD4+ naive, central memory, regulatory and stem cell-like memory cells. As to this clone: The antigen is undetermined.

Per the germline V gene, CDR1 is KGHSH and CDR2 is LQKENI. The CDR3 extends over 12 amino acids. The ends lost 6 bases at V and 3 bases at J; junction bases unmatched: 1. TCRB transcripts that were expressed got sequenced, as all of the isolated RNA had been reverse transcribed. The method was immunoSEQ multiplex PCR; TCRdb's version includes in-frame clones alone and lacks a portion of them. The sample shows roughly 38,000 clones, approximately 62% of them seen only once. The sequencing input was Tregs from blood. The sequence was collected from a man younger than 45 with type 1 diabetes. Some clones in this sample may be carry-over from other donors' samples. J is TRBJ1-1 and V is TRBV18; 7 bases line up with TRBD1. The CDR3 DNA is TGTGCCAGCTCGGACAGGTACACTGAAGCTTTCTTT. The encoded protein is CASSDRYTEAFF.